This entry lists 12 T cell receptor beta chains sequenced from one sample in a study of identical twins. TCRdb analysed the 5' RACE reads with MiXCR anew, one entry per CDR3 protein. The table has roughly 220,000 distinct CDR3 sequences, 5.5% to 7.5% seen once. These records were also assigned to another study, of T cells expressing NK-cell markers.

Sequenced: CD8+ T cells sorted from blood. Receptors originate from a woman between 18 and 29 years old in good health.

The CDR3 here is CASSWGTANYGYTF. CDR3 nucleotides: TGTGCCAGCAGCTGGGGGACAGCTAACTATGGCTACACCTTC. V is TRBV5-6 and J is TRBJ1-2; TRBD1 matches 7 bases. Trimming removed 3 bases from V and 0 bases from J; junction bases left unmatched: 2. The CDR3 has 14 residues. CDR1 is SGHDT and CDR2 is YYEEEE in the germline V gene.

This clonotype was seen at least ten times. The V call is TRBV29-1, the J call TRBJ1-4; D is unresolved. CDR1 is SQVTM, CDR2 ANQGSEA, per germline. Between the trimmed V and J ends, which lost 5 bases and 7 bases, there was a span of 17 bases. This CDR3 has 14 residues. This CDR3 reads CSVLSATYGEKLFF. DNA of the CDR3: TGCAGCGTTCTAAGTGCGACTTATGGTGAAAAACTGTTTTTT.

V usage is TRBV12-3 or TRBV12-4 and J usage is TRBJ2-3, with D hard to call. V lost 3 bases, J lost 0 bases, and 7 bases lay in between. CDR3 size: 14 residues. The CDR3 sequence: CASSFAPSTDTQYF. The CDR3 coding sequence is TGTGCCAGCAGTTTTGCCCCGAGCACAGATACGCAGTATTTT.

This clonotype occurred a few times. The rearrangement uses TRBV6-1 and TRBJ2-1; a possible D gene is TRBD1 (6 bases). This CDR3 is 16 amino acids long. The V gene's germline CDR1 is MNHNS and CDR2 SASEGT. Between the trimmed V and J ends, which lost 4 bases and 0 bases, there was a span of 13 bases. The DNA of the CDR3 is TGTGCCAGCAGTGGGACAGACTTCACCTCCTACAATGAGCAGTTCTTC. Translating gives CASSGTDFTSYNEQFF.

This clonotype has at least ten counts. The chain joins TRBV5-5 to TRBJ2-7; the D is unclear. This CDR3 spans 15 amino acids. Germline V CDR1 and CDR2: SGHKS, YYEKEE (reference sequence). V dropped 0 bases and J dropped 5 bases, with 15 bases sitting between them. DNA of the CDR3: TGTGCCAGCAGCTTGGCCCTCTCGGGTTTAGACGAGCAGTACTTC. It codes for CASSLALSGLDEQYF.

This chain uses TRBV7-7 with TRBJ2-5; 7 positions match TRBD1. Germline V gene lookup returns CDR1 SSHAT and CDR2 FNYEAQ (reference sequence). The CDR3 runs to 15 residues. V lost 0 bases and J lost 2; bases outside the gene matches: 3. The CDR3 nucleotides read TGTGCCAGCAGCTTAGCCGGGACAGCACAAGAGACCCAGTACTTC. Its protein product is CASSLAGTAQETQYF.

This clonotype was seen repeatedly, ten times or more. The chain joins TRBV7-8 to TRBJ1-2; 7 nucleotides align to TRBD1. Unmatched junction bases numbered 8, after V lost 5 bases and J lost 8 bases. The germline CDR1 and CDR2 sequences are SGHVS and FQNEAQ. The CDR3 runs to 13 residues. CDR3 in DNA: TGTGCCAGCAGCACTAACAGGGGCGACGGCTACACCTTC. Encoded protein: CASSTNRGDGYTF.

This chain uses TRBV19 with TRBJ1-1, with D perhaps TRBD1 (6 bases). Between the trimmed V and J ends, which lost 6 bases and 11 bases, there was a span of 16 bases. Germline-derived CDR1 and CDR2 are LNHDA and SQIVND (reference sequence). The CDR3 is 12 residues long. This CDR3 is CASSPEGVDAFF. The CDR3 nucleotides read TGTGCCAGTAGCCCTGAGGGGGTGGATGCTTTCTTT.

This clonotype showed up many times. This chain connects TRBV29-1 to TRBJ2-1; D remains unclear. V gave up 4 bases and J gave up 8 bases, with 15 bases separating them. The CDR3 sequence is 13 residues long. Per the germline V gene, CDR1 is SQVTM and CDR2 is ANQGSEA. CDR3 coding DNA: TGCAGCGTTGGGGAATCGCTCGGCGATGAGCAGTTCTTC. Translated, it gives CSVGESLGDEQFF.

This clonotype has a count of ten or more. This rearrangement joins TRBV5-1 to TRBJ2-3; no clear D. Trimming took off 2 bases at V and 0 bases at J, with 10 bases between the two ends. Per germline, CDR1 SGHRS and CDR2 YFSETQ. CDR3 length equals 15 residues. DNA for the CDR3: TGCGCCAGCAGCTTTTATACGAGCAGCACAGATACGCAGTATTTT. Translated, it gives CASSFYTSSTDTQYF.

The chain links TRBV5-1 to TRBJ2-7; D possibly matches TRBD1 or TRBD2 (5 bases each). V dropped 0 bases and J dropped 6 bases, with 7 bases sitting between them. This CDR3 has 12 residues. The germline gives CDR1 SGHRS, CDR2 YFSETQ. The CDR3, as DNA: TGCGCCAGCAGCTTGGCCGGGACCGAGCAGTACTTC. Its translation: CASSLAGTEQYF.

The chain has TRBV6-6 and TRBJ2-5; the D is unclear. This CDR3 contains 12 residues. V was pared by 2 bases and J by 1 base, with 2 bases between. Per the germline V gene, CDR1 is MNHNY and CDR2 is SVGAGI (reference sequence). CDR3: CASSYRQETQYF. The DNA for the CDR3 is TGTGCCAGCAGTTACCGCCAAGAGACCCAGTACTTC.